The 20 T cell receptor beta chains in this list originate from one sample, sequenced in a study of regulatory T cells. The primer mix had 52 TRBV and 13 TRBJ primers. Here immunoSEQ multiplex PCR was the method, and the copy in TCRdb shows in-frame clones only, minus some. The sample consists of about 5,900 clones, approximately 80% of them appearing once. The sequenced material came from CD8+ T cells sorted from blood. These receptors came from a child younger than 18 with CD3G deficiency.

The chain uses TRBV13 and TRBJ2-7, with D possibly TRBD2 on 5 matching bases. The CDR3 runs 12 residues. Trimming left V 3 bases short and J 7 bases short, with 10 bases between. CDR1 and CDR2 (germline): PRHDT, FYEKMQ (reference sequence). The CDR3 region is CASSLQPGEQYF. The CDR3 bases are TGTGCCAGCAGCTTGCAGCCGGGGGAGCAGTACTTC.

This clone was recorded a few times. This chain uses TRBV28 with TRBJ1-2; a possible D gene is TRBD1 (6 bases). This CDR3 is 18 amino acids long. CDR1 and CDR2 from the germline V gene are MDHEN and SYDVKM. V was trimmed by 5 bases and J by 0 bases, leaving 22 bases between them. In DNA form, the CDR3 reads TGTGCCAGCAGTCCCAACGGGGGGGGACATTTTACTAACTATGGCTACACCTTC. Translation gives CASSPNGGGHFTNYGYTF.

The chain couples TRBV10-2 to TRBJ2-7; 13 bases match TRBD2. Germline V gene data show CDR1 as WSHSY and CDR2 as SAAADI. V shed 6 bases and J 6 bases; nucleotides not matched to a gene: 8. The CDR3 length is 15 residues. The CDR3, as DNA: TGCGCCAGCAGCGGGACTAGCGGGATTCCCTCCGAGCAGTACTTC. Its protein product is CASSGTSGIPSEQYF.

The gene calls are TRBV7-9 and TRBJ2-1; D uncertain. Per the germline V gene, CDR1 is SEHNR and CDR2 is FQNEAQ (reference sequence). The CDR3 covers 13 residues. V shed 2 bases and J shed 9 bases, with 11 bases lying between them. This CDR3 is CASSLLQRGEQFF. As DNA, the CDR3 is TGTGCCAGCAGCTTACTTCAGCGTGGTGAGCAGTTCTTC.

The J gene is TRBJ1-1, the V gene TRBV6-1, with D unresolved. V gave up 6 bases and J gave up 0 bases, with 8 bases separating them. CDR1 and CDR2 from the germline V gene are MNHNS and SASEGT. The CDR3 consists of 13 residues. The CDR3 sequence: CASRRTVNTEAFF. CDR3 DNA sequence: TGTGCCAGCAGGCGGACGGTGAACACTGAAGCTTTCTTT.

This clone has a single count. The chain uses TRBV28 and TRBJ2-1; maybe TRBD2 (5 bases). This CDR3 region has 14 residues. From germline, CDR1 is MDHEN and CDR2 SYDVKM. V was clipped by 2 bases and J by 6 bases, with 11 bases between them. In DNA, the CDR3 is TGTGCCAGCAGTTTACGCCTCGGGGTCAATGAGCAGTTCTTC. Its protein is CASSLRLGVNEQFF. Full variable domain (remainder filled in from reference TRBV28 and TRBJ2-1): DVKVTQSSRYLVKRTGEKVFLECVQDMDHENMFWYRQDPGLGLRLIYFSYDVKMKEKGDIPEGYSVSREKKERFSLILESASTNQTSMYLCASSLRLGVNEQFFGPGTRLTVL.

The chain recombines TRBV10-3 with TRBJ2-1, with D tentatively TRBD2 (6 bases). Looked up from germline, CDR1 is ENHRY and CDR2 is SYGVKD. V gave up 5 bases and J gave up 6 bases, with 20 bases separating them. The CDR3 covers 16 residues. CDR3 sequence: CAISLKLAPPGNEQFF. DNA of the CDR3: TGTGCCATCAGTCTAAAACTAGCTCCCCCGGGCAATGAGCAGTTCTTC.

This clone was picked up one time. Here the CDR3 reads CASSTLGGGVPTGELFF. For the CDR3, the DNA is TGTGCCAGTAGTACACTAGGGGGCGGGGTCCCCACCGGGGAGCTGTTTTTT. V gene TRBV19 combines with J gene TRBJ2-2; the D gene is possibly TRBD1 (7 bases). V lost 4 bases and J lost 4, with 19 bases in between. Germline CDR1 and CDR2: LNHDA and SQIVND (reference sequence). CDR3 length equals 17 residues.

The CDR3 here is CASSFSIQGETQYF. The CDR3 DNA reads TGTGCCAGCAGCTTCTCGATACAGGGGGAGACCCAGTACTTC. The genes are TRBV7-9 and TRBJ2-5; 7 bases fit TRBD1. This CDR3 region has 14 residues. CDR1 SEHNR and CDR2 FQNEAQ come from the germline V gene (reference sequence). J gave up 5 bases and V 3 bases, and 6 bases lay outside the gene matches.

The CDR3 coding sequence is TGTGCCAGCAGCTTAATCCACAGGGGCAACACCGGGGAGCTGTTTTTT. Residues: CASSLIHRGNTGELFF. This chain joins TRBV7-9 and TRBJ2-2; TRBD1 agrees at 7 bases. The V gene's germline CDR1 is SEHNR and CDR2 FQNEAQ (reference sequence). Trimming took 2 bases from V and 2 from J; bases not matched to a gene: 5. This CDR3 spans 16 amino acids.

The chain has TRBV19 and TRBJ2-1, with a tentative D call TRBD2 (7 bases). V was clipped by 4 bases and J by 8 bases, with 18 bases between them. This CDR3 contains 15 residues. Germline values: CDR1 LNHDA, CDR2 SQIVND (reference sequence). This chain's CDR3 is CASSTSGRGYDEQFF. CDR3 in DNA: TGTGCCAGTAGTACCTCGGGGAGGGGGTATGATGAGCAGTTCTTC.

The chain's CDR3 is CASSATRDSNYEQYF. CDR3 sequence (DNA): TGTGCCAGCAGCGCCACCCGGGACAGTAACTACGAGCAGTACTTC. The chain recombines TRBV28 with TRBJ2-7; 7 nucleotides agree with TRBD1. This CDR3 is 15 amino acids long. Trimming took 6 bases from V and 3 from J; bases not matched to a gene: 11. CDR1 and CDR2 (germline): MDHEN, SYDVKM.

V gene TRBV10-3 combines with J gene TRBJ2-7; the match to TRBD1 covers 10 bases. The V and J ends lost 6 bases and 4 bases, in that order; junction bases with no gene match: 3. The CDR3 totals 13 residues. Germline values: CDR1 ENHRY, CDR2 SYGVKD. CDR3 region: CAISRGQGYEQYF. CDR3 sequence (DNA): TGTGCCATCAGCAGGGGACAGGGGTACGAGCAGTACTTC.

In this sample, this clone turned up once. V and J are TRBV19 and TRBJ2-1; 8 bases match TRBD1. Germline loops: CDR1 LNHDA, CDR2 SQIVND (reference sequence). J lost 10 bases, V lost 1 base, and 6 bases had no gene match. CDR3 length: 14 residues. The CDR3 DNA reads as TGTGCCAGTAGTATAGCGGCGGGACAGGCCGAGCAGTTCTTC. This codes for CASSIAAGQAEQFF.

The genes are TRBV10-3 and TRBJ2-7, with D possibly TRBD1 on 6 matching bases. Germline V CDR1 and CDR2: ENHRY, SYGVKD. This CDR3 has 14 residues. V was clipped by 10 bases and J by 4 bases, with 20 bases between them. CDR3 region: CATQSAGASYEQYF. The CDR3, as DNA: TGTGCCACCCAGTCGGCAGGGGCATCTTACGAGCAGTACTTC.

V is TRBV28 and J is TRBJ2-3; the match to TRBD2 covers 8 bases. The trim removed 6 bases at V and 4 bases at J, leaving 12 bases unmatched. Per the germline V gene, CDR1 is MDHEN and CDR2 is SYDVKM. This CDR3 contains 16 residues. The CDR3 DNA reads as TGTGCCAGCAGCCCCCTGGCGGGAGCGGGGGCAGATACGCAGTATTTT. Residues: CASSPLAGAGADTQYF.

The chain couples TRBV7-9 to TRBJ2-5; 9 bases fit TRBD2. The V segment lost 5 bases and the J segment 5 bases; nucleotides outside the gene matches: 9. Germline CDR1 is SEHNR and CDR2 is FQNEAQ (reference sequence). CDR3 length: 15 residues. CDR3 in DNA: TGTGCCAGCAGCGCCGGAGCGGGAGGTGGTGAGACCCAGTACTTC. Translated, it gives CASSAGAGGGETQYF.

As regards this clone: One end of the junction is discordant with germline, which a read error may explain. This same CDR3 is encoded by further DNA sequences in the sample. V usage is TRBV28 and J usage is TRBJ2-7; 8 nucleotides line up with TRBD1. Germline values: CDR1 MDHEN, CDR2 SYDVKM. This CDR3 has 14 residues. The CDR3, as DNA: TGCGCCACCTCTAAAAGACAGGGGTCCTACGAGCAGTACTTC. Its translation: CATSKRQGSYEQYF.

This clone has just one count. As DNA, the CDR3 is TGTGCCAGCAGCTTGGCTGTGAACACTGAAGCTTTCTTT. Protein: CASSLAVNTEAFF. The chain recombines TRBV5-5 with TRBJ1-1; D ambiguous. Germline V gene lookup returns CDR1 SGHKS and CDR2 YYEKEE (reference sequence). V lost 0 bases, J lost 0 bases, and 3 bases lay in between. The CDR3 has 13 residues.

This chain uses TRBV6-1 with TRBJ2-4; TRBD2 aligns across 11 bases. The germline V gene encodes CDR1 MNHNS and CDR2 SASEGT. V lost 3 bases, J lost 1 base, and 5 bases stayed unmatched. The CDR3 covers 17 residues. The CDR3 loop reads CASSDQTSGKAKNIQYF. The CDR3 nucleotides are TGTGCCAGCAGTGACCAGACTAGCGGGAAGGCCAAAAACATTCAGTACTTC.